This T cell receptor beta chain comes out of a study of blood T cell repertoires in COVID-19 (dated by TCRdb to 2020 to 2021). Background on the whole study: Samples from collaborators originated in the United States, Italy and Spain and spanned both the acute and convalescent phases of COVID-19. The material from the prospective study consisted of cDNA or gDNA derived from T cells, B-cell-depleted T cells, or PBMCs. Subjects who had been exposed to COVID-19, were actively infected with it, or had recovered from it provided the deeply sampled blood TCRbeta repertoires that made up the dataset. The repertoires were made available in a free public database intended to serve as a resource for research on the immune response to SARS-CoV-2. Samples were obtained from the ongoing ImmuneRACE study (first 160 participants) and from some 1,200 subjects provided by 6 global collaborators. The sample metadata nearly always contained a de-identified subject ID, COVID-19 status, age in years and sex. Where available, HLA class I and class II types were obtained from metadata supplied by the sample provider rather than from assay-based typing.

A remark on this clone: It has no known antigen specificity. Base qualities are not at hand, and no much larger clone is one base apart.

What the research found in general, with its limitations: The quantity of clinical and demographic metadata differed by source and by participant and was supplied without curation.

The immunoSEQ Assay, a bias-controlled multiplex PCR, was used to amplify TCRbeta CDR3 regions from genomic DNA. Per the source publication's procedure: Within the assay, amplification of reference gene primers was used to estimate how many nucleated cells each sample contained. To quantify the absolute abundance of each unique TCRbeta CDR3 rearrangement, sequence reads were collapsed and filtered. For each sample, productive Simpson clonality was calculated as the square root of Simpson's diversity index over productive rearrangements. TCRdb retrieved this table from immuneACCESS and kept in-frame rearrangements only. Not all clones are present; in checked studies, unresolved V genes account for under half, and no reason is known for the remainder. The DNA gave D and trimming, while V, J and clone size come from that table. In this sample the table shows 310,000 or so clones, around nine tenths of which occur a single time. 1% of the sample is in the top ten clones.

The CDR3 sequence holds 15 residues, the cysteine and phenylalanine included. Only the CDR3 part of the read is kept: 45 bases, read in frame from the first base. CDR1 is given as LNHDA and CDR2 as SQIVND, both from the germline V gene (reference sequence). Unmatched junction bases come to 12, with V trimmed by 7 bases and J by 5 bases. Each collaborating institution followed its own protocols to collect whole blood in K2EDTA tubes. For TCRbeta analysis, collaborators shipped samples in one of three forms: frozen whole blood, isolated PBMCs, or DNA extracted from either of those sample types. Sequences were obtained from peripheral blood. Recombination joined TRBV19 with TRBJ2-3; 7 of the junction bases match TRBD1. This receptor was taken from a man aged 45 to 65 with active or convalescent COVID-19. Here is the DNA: TGTGCCAGTACCCACCCGGCAGGGGGACAAGATACGCAGTATTTT. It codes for CASTHPAGGQDTQYF.